This T cell receptor beta chain was observed in a study of blood T cells in healthy people across ages. Study overall: Roughly one uniquely barcoded beta molecule per two T cells was captured. Study-wide findings and caveats: Aged donors had fewer naive CD4+ cells and lower diversity than long-lived donors. The study found TCR beta diversity correlated strongly with naive T cell percentage.

A second PCR, run for about 7 to 12 cycles, used a sample-barcoded 5' primer plus a J-beta primer mix. Every cDNA was tagged by a template-switch adaptor with 12 random nucleotides. From the 5' RACE reads, TCRdb called clonotypes with MiXCR, one entry per CDR3 protein. In the table there are 790,000 or so distinct CDR3 sequences, more than 55% of which are singletons. With respect to this clonotype: What it binds is not known.

Germline CDR1 and CDR2: MDHEN and SYDVKM. V was cut by 4 bases and J by 5 bases, with 18 bases left in between. The CDR3 length is 16 residues. This sequence originates from a man aged 35-49 years in good health. The chain carries TRBV28 and TRBJ2-1; the D gene is possibly TRBD2 (6 bases). Material for sequencing was blood. The chain's CDR3 is CASSWGTGGANNEQFF. CDR3 nucleotides: TGTGCCAGCAGTTGGGGGACTGGCGGGGCGAACAATGAGCAGTTCTTC.